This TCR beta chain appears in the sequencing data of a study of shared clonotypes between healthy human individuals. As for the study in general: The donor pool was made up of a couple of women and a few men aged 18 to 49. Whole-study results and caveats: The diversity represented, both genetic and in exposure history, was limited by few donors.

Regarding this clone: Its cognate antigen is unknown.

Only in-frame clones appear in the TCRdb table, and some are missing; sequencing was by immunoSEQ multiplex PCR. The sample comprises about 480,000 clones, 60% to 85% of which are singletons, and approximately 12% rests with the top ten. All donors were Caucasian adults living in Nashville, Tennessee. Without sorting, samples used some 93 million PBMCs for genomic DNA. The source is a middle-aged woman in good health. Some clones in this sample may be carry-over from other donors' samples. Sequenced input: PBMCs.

The CDR3 loop is CASSRMGTAQETQYF. CDR3 nucleotides: TGTGCCAGCAGCAGAATGGGGACAGCGCAAGAGACCCAGTACTTC. This rearrangement joins TRBV7-3 to TRBJ2-5, with TRBD1 identical over 7 bases. The germline CDR1 and CDR2 sequences are SGHTA and FQGTGA. Losses at the gene ends were 5 bases for V and 2 bases for J; bases not matched to a gene: 8. This CDR3 spans 15 amino acids.